This T cell receptor (beta chain) was sequenced for a study of blood T cell dynamics during melanoma immunotherapy. Time point of the sample: week 3, after first cycle of checkpoint inhibitor. Measured with immunoSEQ multiplex PCR; TCRdb has only the in-frame clones, and not every one. The sample lists several thousand clones, 85% occurring once. The CDR3 loop spans 13 amino acids. Germline V gene data show CDR1 as MNHEY and CDR2 as SVGAGI. Trimming stripped 5 bases from V and 7 bases from J, with 12 bases between. The starting material was blood, obtained from a patient treated with checkpoint blockade. The genes are TRBV6-5 and TRBJ1-5, with D maybe TRBD1 (5 bases). The clonotype originates from a human donor with melanoma. Some clones in this sample may be carry-over from other donors' samples. For the CDR3, the DNA is TGTGCCAGCAGTCTAGGGGACGGACAGCCCCAGCATTTT. This gives the protein CASSLGDGQPQHF.